This T cell receptor beta chain came from a study of STAT3 mutations in large granular lymphocyte leukemia. Looking at the study overall: Among longitudinally sequenced T-LGLL patients, roughly half had canonical activating STAT3 mutations detected.

This CDR3 is built from 18 residues. The V gene end was trimmed by 1 base and the J gene end by 0 bases; junction bases not matched to a gene: 14. Looked up from germline, CDR1 is GTSNPN and CDR2 is SVGIG (reference sequence). Whole-study findings and limits: In about 30% of the 18 patients, new TCR clonotypes emerged after therapy. Every T-LGLL patient had at least one immunodominant TCRbeta clonotype.

This clone has just one count. Its antigen remains unidentified. Average productive template count per sample was some 44,000. Measured with immunoSEQ multiplex PCR; TCRdb has only the in-frame clones, and not every one. The sample holds around 5,400 clones, around half seen once. V and J are TRBV30 and TRBJ1-1; the match to TRBD1 covers 7 bases. Sequencing input: peripheral blood mononuclear cells. The TCR comes from a woman between 65 and 79 years old with T-cell large granular lymphocyte leukemia. Some clones in this sample may be carry-over from other donors' samples. The CDR3 sequence is CAWSGEDPGQPLNTEAFF. CDR3 sequence (DNA): TGTGCCTGGAGTGGAGAAGACCCGGGACAGCCGCTGAACACTGAAGCTTTCTTT.